This T cell receptor (beta chain) stems from a study of CD8 T cells in Susac syndrome. Random-hexamer reverse transcription was applied to about 0.45 to 1 ug RNA. TCRdb used MiXCR to reprocess the immunoSEQ multiplex PCR reads, holding one entry per CDR3 protein. Of 150,000 to 200,000 distinct CDR3 sequences detected, roughly 92% appear once; the ten largest clones hold 0.1%. Germline trimming cut 2 bases from V and 5 bases from J; bases unmatched to any gene: 5. This CDR3 comprises 14 residues. Germline assignment: CDR1 SGHNT and CDR2 YYREEE (reference sequence). The origin of this receptor is a human donor in good health. The chain uses TRBV5-4 and TRBJ2-3, with 7 bases that match TRBD1. The specimen sequenced was CD4+ T cells from PBMCs. The CDR3 bases are TGTGCCAGCAGCTTAGGTAGGGGGCAAGATACGCAGTATTTT. It encodes CASSLGRGQDTQYF.